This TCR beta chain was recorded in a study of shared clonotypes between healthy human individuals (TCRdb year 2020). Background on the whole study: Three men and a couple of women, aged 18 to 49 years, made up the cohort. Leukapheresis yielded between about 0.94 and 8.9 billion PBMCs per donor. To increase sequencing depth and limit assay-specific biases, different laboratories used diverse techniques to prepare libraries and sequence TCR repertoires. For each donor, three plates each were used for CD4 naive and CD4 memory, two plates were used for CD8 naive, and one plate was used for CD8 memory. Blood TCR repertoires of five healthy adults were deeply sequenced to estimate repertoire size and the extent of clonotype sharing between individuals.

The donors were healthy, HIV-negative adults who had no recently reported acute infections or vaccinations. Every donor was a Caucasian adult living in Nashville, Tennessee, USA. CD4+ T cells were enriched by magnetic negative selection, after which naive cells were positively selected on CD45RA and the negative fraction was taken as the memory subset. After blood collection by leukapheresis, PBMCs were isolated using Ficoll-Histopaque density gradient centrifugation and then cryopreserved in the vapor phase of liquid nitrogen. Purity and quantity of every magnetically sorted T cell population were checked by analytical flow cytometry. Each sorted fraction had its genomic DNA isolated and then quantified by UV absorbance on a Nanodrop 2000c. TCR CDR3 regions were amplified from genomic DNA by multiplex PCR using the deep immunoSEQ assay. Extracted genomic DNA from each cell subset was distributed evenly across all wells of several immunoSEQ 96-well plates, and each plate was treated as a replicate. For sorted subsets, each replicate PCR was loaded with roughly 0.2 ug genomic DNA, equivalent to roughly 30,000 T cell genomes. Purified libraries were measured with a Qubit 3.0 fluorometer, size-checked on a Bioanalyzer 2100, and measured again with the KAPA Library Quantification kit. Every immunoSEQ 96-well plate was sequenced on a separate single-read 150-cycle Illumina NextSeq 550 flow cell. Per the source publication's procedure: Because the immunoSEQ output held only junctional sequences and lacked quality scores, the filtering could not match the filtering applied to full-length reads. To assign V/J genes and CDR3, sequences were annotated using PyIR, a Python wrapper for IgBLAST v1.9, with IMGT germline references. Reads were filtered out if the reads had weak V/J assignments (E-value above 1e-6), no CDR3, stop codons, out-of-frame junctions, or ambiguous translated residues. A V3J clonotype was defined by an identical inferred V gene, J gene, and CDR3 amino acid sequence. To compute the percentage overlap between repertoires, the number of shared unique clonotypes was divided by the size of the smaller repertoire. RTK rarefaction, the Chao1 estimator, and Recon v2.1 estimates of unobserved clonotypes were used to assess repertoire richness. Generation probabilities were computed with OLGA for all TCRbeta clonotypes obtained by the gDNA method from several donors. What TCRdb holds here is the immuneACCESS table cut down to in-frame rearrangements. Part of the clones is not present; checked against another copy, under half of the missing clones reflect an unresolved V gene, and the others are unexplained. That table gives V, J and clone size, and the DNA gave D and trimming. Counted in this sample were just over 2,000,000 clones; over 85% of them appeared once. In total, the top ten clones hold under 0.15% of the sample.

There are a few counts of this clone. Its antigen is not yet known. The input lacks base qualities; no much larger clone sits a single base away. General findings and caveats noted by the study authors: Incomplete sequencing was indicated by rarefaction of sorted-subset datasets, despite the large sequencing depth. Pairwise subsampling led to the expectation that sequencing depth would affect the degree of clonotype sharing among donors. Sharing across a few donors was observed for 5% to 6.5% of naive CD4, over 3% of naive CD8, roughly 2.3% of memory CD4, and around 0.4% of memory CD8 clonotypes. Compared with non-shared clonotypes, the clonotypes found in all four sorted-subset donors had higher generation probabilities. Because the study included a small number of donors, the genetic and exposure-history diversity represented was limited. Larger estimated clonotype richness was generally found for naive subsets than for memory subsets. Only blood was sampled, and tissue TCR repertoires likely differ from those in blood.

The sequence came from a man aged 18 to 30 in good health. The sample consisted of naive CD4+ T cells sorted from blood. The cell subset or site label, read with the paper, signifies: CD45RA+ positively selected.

Here is the DNA: TGTGCCACTTTTGGGACGGGTTCCGGCACTGAAGCTTTCTTT. Translated, it gives CATFGTGSGTEAFF. The rearrangement joined TRBV19 to TRBJ1-1, with a tentative D gene TRBD1 over 5 matching bases. CDR1 and CDR2 (LNHDA, SQIVND) derive from the germline V gene (reference sequence). Cut back by 10 bases and 4 bases, the V and J ends lie 19 bases apart. The CDR3, from cysteine to phenylalanine, totals 14 residues. The only DNA kept is the CDR3, 42 bases in frame from the first base.